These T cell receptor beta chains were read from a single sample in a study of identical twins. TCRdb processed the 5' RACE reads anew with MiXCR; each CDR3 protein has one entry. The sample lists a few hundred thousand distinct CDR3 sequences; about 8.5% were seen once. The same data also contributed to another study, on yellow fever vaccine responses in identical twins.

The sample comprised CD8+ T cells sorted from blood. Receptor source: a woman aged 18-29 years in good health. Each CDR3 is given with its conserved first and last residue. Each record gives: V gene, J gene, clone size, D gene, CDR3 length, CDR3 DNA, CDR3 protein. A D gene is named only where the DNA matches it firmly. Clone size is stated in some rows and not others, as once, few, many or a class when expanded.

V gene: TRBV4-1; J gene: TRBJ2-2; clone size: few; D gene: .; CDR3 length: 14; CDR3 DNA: TGCGCCAGCAGCCAAGGGAGGGGAACCGGGGAGCTGTTTTTT; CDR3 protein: CASSQGRGTGELFF
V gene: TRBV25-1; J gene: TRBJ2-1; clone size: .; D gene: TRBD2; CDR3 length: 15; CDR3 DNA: TGTGCCAGCACCCATAAACTAGCGGGGCGGCCTGAGCAGTTCTTC; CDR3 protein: CASTHKLAGRPEQFF
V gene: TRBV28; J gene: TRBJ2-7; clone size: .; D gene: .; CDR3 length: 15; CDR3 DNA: TGTGCCAGCAGTCCCAGGGACCCCAATCCCTACGAGCAGTACTTC; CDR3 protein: CASSPRDPNPYEQYF
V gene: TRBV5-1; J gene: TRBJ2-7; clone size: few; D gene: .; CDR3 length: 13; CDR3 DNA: TGCGCCAGCAGGGACAGCCCGTACTACGAGCAGTACTTC; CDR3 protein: CASRDSPYYEQYF
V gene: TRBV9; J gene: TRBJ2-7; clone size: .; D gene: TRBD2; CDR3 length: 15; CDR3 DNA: TGTGCCAGCAGCGTAGTTCCTAGCGGGAGCTACGAGCAGTACTTC; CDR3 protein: CASSVVPSGSYEQYF
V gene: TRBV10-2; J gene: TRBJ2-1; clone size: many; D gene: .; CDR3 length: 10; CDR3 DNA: TGCGCCAGCAGTGAGTCTGGGTTGTTCTTC; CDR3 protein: CASSESGLFF
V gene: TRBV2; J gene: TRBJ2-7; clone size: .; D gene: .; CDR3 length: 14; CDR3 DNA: TGTGCCAGCTGCCAGTACAGGAGTACCTACGAGCAGTACTTC; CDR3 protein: CASCQYRSTYEQYF
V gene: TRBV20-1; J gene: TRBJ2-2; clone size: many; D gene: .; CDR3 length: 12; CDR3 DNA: TGCAGTGCTAGAGAGAACACCGGGGAGCTGTTTTTT; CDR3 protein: CSARENTGELFF
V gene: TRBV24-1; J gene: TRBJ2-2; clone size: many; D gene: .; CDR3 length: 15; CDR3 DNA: TGTGCCACCAGGACCCAGGGTACCGACACCGGGGAGCTGTTTTTT; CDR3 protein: CATRTQGTDTGELFF
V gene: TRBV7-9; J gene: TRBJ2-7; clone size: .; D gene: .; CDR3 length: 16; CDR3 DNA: TGTGCCAGCAGCTTAGTTGGCAGGGGGACTGCCTACGAGCAGTACTTC; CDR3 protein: CASSLVGRGTAYEQYF